Reported below is one TCR beta chain. This clone showed up just a few times. Its antigen remains unidentified. No qualities accompany the bases; no much larger clone lies one base away. The protocol used for the library was the immunoSEQ multiplex PCR assay. Per the source publication's procedure: A statistical classification framework was built for diagnosing cytomegalovirus status from the catalog of TCR beta chain sequences. The table was pulled from immuneACCESS by TCRdb, which kept in-frame rearrangements only. Such tables lose some clones; where checked, under half of the loss comes from unresolved V genes, and the rest has no known cause. The DNA was the basis for D and trimming; V, J and clone size are from that table. The sample yields 150,000 to 200,000 clones; more than 80% were counted once. The ten largest make up less than 8.5% of the sample. This entry is derived from a study of cytomegalovirus exposure and HLA in healthy donors (TCRdb year 2017). About the investigation overall: According to a later analysis, one platform produced both the roughly 120 validation repertoires and the approximately 660 repertoires of the first cohort. The study aimed to test whether signatures of past pathogen exposure could be identified by cataloging public T cell receptors. A separate validation cohort of over a hundred different subjects was used in addition to the roughly 670-subject first cohort. The study combined high-throughput TCR immunosequencing, statistical association of individual TCRs with disease status, and machine learning to predict cytomegalovirus infection status. Paper-wide results and their limitations: A total of about 150 TCR beta chains were listed by the study as associated with cytomegalovirus. All 120 or so repertoires were used to score co-occurrence in the validation cohort in a later analysis, because that analysis had no HLA typing for the cohort. Cytomegalovirus status was reported to be diagnosed by the classifier with high specificity and sensitivity in both the original and validation cohorts. According to the authors, the approach could potentially be generalized to other disease states and immunological phenotypes. In a later analysis, TCRs clustered in the first cohort were found to also tend to co-occur in the roughly 120 validation repertoires, with 85% to 95% of cluster scores above 0. Across donors, most TCR sequences were observed very rarely, whereas some public TCRs were present in many individuals. In vitro tests confirmed that a few of the cytomegalovirus-associated TCR beta chains recognize cytomegalovirus antigens.

The donors belonged to the validation cohort of roughly 120 subjects, which was separate from the roughly 700-subject first cohort. Sequencing was carried out using PBMCs. This TCR derives from a man between 18 and 29 years old in good health and CMV-seropositive.

CDR3 loop: CASSPGGLAGVGTGELFF. The DNA sequence is TGCGCCAGCAGCCCCGGGGGACTAGCGGGCGTGGGAACCGGGGAGCTGTTTTTT. The sequence joins TRBV4-1 to TRBJ2-2, with 12 central nucleotides matching TRBD2. At the junction V is shortened by 4 bases and J by 5 bases; bases outside the gene matches: 11. The CDR3 runs 18 residues from the cysteine to the phenylalanine. The read is trimmed to its CDR3 DNA, 54 bases read in frame from base 1. Taken from the germline V gene, the CDR1 and CDR2 loops are MGHRA and YSYEKL.